Following are 22 T cell receptor beta chains from one sample sequenced in a study of blood T cell repertoires in COVID-19 (dated by TCRdb to 2019 to 2021). Preparation of the library involved the immunoSEQ multiplex PCR assay. TCRdb obtained this table from immuneACCESS and retained in-frame rearrangements with V and J assigned. These tables miss some clones; where compared with another copy, unresolved V genes account for less than half of the shortfall, and the remainder is unexplained. This sample is represented by under 300,000 clones; about 85% of them were singletons. Of the sample, about 3% is held by the ten largest clones. Sequencing was done on a sample of PBMCs or T cells enriched from blood (not recorded which). The receptors here all came from a woman between 50 and 59 years old who had recovered from COVID-19.

The V and J genes are TRBV19 and TRBJ1-1; 7 nucleotides line up with TRBD1. CDR3 length: 13 residues. V shed 6 bases, J shed 4 bases, and the junction held 5 bases outside the gene matches. CDR1 LNHDA and CDR2 SQIVND come from the germline V gene (reference sequence). Written as DNA, the CDR3 is TGTGCCAGTAGCTATGACAGGGTCACTGAAGCTTTCTTT. The encoded protein is CASSYDRVTEAFF.

The chain carries TRBV2 and TRBJ2-3; perhaps TRBD2 as D (6 bases). V was pared by 6 bases and J by 1 base, with 11 bases between. The germline CDR1 and CDR2 sequences are SNHLY and FYNNEI. The CDR3 is 14 residues long. CDR3 protein: CASRISGGTDTQYF. DNA of the CDR3: TGTGCCAGCAGAATTAGCGGAGGCACAGATACGCAGTATTTT.

V and J are TRBV7-6 and TRBJ2-3; D is undetermined. Germline V lookup: CDR1 SGHVS, CDR2 FNYEAQ. With 1 base removed from V and 1 base from J, the gap between germline ends came to 9 bases. This CDR3 contains 15 residues. This chain's CDR3 is CASSLESAGTDTQYF. CDR3 in DNA: TGTGCCAGCAGCTTAGAGTCGGCGGGCACAGATACGCAGTATTTT.

Worth noting for this clone: The sample contains more than one DNA sequence encoding this CDR3. This chain uses TRBV5-1 with TRBJ1-1; a possible D gene is TRBD1 (5 bases). Germline loops: CDR1 SGHRS, CDR2 YFSETQ. The CDR3 consists of 14 residues. Trimming stripped 5 bases from V and 1 base from J, with 12 bases between. The CDR3 nucleotides are TGCGCCAGCAGTTATGGGGGAGGGAACACTGAAGCTTTCTTT. Amino acid sequence: CASSYGGGNTEAFF. The full variable domain, its missing parts supplied by reference TRBV5-1 and TRBJ1-1, is KAGVTQTPRYLIKTRGQQVTLSCSPISGHRSVSWYQQTPGQGLQFLFEYFSETQRNKGNFPGRFSGRQFSNSRSEMNVSTLELGDSALYLCASSYGGGNTEAFFGQGTRLTVV.

The chain recombines TRBV9 with TRBJ2-1; TRBD2 matches 12 bases. Germline V CDR1 and CDR2: SGDLS, YYNGEE. The CDR3 contains 16 residues. Trimming removed 3 bases from V and 4 bases from J; junction bases left unmatched: 5. CDR3 region: CASSGLLAGGYNEQFF. The CDR3 DNA is TGTGCCAGCAGCGGCCTGCTAGCGGGAGGGTACAATGAGCAGTTCTTC.

The chain uses TRBV5-4 and TRBJ2-7, with TRBD1 matching over 7 bases. CDR3 size: 15 residues. V lost 1 base to trimming and J lost 1 base; unmatched junction nucleotides: 5. CDR1 and CDR2 (germline): SGHNT, YYREEE (reference sequence). CDR3 coding DNA: TGTGCCAGCAGCTTGTCACAGGGGTTGTCCTACGAGCAGTACTTC. Encoded protein: CASSLSQGLSYEQYF. The variable domain in full, with the rest retrieved from reference TRBV5-4 and TRBJ2-7, is ETGVTQSPTHLIKTRGQQVTLRCSSQSGHNTVSWYQQALGQGPQFIFQYYREEENGRGNFPPRFSGLQFPNYSSELNVNALELDDSALYLCASSLSQGLSYEQYFGPGTRLTVT.

This clone was counted only a few times. The chain recombines TRBV5-1 with TRBJ1-5; no definite D call. V shed 1 base and J shed 2 bases, with 4 bases lying between them. The CDR3 sequence is 13 residues long. Looked up from germline, CDR1 is SGHRS and CDR2 is YFSETQ. Here the CDR3 DNA reads TGCGCCAGCAGCTTGCAGGGCAATCAGCCCCAGCATTTT. Encoded protein: CASSLQGNQPQHF.

The CDR3 here is CASSYSNRGRSTEAFF. The CDR3 DNA is TGTGCCAGCAGTTACTCAAACAGGGGGCGAAGCACTGAAGCTTTCTTT. The chain is built from TRBV6-5 and TRBJ1-1, with TRBD1 matching over 9 bases. The germline gives CDR1 MNHEY, CDR2 SVGAGI. This CDR3 has 16 residues. The J segment lost 4 bases and the V segment lost 0 bases, leaving 6 bases of the junction unmatched.

The chain employs TRBV5-1 and TRBJ2-3, with D perhaps matching TRBD2 (5 bases). CDR3 length: 14 amino acids. CDR1 and CDR2 from the germline V gene are SGHRS and YFSETQ. Trimming took off 7 bases at V and 0 bases at J, with 12 bases between the two ends. CDR3 DNA sequence: TGCGCCAGCGTTCGGGATACTAGCACAGATACGCAGTATTTT. Translating gives CASVRDTSTDTQYF.

V is TRBV18 and J is TRBJ2-3; D perhaps matches TRBD2 (7 bases). Per germline, CDR1 KGHSH and CDR2 LQKENI. V lost 1 base and J 1 base, leaving 12 bases between the germline ends. The CDR3 has 16 residues. In nucleotides, the CDR3 is TGTGCCAGCTCACCACTAAGGGGGGGTGGCACAGATACGCAGTATTTT. This sequence encodes CASSPLRGGGTDTQYF.

The genes are TRBV4-1 and TRBJ2-7, with 8 bases that match TRBD2. The CDR3 length is 15 residues. Germline CDR1 and CDR2: MGHRA and YSYEKL. V shed 2 bases, J shed 2 bases, and the junction held 5 bases outside the gene matches. The CDR3 sequence is CASSQNAGGPYEQYF. The CDR3, as DNA: TGCGCCAGCAGCCAAAACGCGGGAGGCCCCTACGAGCAGTACTTC.

This CDR3 is CSVDRTSGSYNEQFF. CDR3 DNA: TGCAGCGTTGACCGAACTAGCGGGAGTTACAATGAGCAGTTCTTC. The chain employs TRBV29-1 and TRBJ2-1; 11 nucleotides align to TRBD2. Trimming cost V 3 bases and J 4 bases; bases outside gene matches: 5. Germline CDR1 reads SQVTM; CDR2 reads ANQGSEA. There are 15 residues in the CDR3.

The chain couples TRBV6-5 to TRBJ2-1; D may be TRBD2 (6 bases). Germline CDR1 is MNHEY and CDR2 is SVGAGI. There are 15 residues in the CDR3. Trimming left V 7 bases short and J 0 bases short, with 13 bases between. The DNA for the CDR3 is TGTGCCAGCATCCGGGACTTCAGCTCCTACAATGAGCAGTTCTTC. Its protein product is CASIRDFSSYNEQFF.

CDR3: CASSPLTGTHEAFF. The CDR3 DNA follows: TGTGCCAGCTCACCACTGACAGGGACTCATGAAGCTTTCTTT. V is TRBV18 and J is TRBJ1-1; 7 nucleotides agree with TRBD1. Germline lookup yields CDR1 KGHSH and CDR2 LQKENI. CDR3 length: 14 amino acids. J lost 7 bases, V lost 1 base, and 6 bases had no gene match.

The chain recombines TRBV30 with TRBJ2-3; TRBD2 agrees at 7 bases. Germline-derived CDR1 and CDR2 are GTSNPN and SVGIG (reference sequence). The CDR3 spans 16 residues. Unmatched junction bases numbered 8, after V lost 0 bases and J lost 2 bases. The CDR3 region is CAWSVKVGGITDTQYF. In nucleotides, the CDR3 is TGTGCCTGGAGTGTGAAAGTGGGGGGGATCACAGATACGCAGTATTTT.

The chain is built from TRBV28 and TRBJ2-4; 7 bases agree with TRBD2. Looked up from germline, CDR1 is MDHEN and CDR2 is SYDVKM. This CDR3 contains 17 residues. Losses at the gene ends were 1 base for V and 0 bases for J; bases not matched to a gene: 6. CDR3 nucleotide sequence: TGTGCCAGCAGTTTATCAGCTAGCGGAGAAGCCAAAAACATTCAGTACTTC. It translates to CASSLSASGEAKNIQYF.

The chain couples TRBV7-9 to TRBJ2-7, with D possibly matching TRBD2 (7 bases). Germline CDR1 reads SEHNR; CDR2 reads FQNEAQ (reference sequence). V was shortened by 3 bases and J by 5 bases, with 14 bases between the two germline ends. This CDR3 is built from 14 residues. The CDR3 loop reads CASSFGGAVDEQYF. The CDR3 DNA reads as TGTGCCAGCAGCTTTGGGGGGGCGGTCGACGAGCAGTACTTC.

The DNA for the CDR3 is TGTGCCAGCTCACCGGGGGGTAACACTGAAGCTTTCTTT. This sequence encodes CASSPGGNTEAFF. V gene TRBV18 combines with J gene TRBJ1-1; tentatively, D is TRBD1 (5 bases). The CDR3 spans 13 residues. The germline CDR1 and CDR2 sequences are KGHSH and LQKENI. V was trimmed by 3 bases and J by 2 bases, leaving 7 bases between them.

The CDR3 reads CASRGSSVNEEQFF. In DNA form, the CDR3 reads TGTGCCAGCCGAGGTAGCAGCGTAAATGAAGAGCAGTTCTTC. V and J are TRBV28 and TRBJ2-1; D is unresolved. The CDR3 spans 14 residues. The ends were cut back, 8 bases at V and 10 bases at J, with 21 bases in the middle. Germline V gene lookup returns CDR1 MDHEN and CDR2 SYDVKM.

The chain combines TRBV21-1 with TRBJ1-2; TRBD1, the D gene given by the table, was not confirmed from the DNA. TRBV21-1 is given as a pseudogene. The CDR3 length is 14 residues. CDR3 DNA sequence: TGTGCCAGCAGAGGGACAGGGGCGGACTATGGCTACACCTTC. This translates into CASRGTGADYGYTF.

The rearrangement joins TRBV3-1 (or the pseudogene TRBV3-2) to TRBJ2-1; the match to TRBD2 covers 7 bases. Germline CDR1 LGHDT, CDR2 YNNKEL (reference sequence). Unmatched junction bases numbered 2, after V lost 2 bases and J lost 4 bases. The CDR3 consists of 14 residues. The CDR3 region has the DNA TGTGCCAGCAGCCAACTGGGGGGGTACAATGAGCAGTTCTTC. It encodes CASSQLGGYNEQFF.

This rearrangement joins TRBV4-1 to TRBJ2-1; 16 bases fit TRBD2. The length of the CDR3 is 22 residues. Unmatched junction bases numbered 12, after V lost 1 base and J lost 0 bases. Germline V gives CDR1 MGHRA, CDR2 YSYEKL. This chain's CDR3 is CASSQGRPGLAGGVSSYNEQFF. The CDR3 DNA follows: TGCGCCAGCAGCCAAGGTCGTCCGGGACTAGCGGGAGGGGTAAGCTCCTACAATGAGCAGTTCTTC.